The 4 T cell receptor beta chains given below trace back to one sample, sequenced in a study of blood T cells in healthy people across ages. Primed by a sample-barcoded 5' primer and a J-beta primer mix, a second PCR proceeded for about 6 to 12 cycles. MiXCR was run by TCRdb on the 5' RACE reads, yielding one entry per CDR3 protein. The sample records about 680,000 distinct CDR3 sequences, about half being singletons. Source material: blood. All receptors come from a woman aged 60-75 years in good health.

CDR3 region: CASSRGLAGAEQYF. Written as DNA, the CDR3 is TGTGCCAGCAGCCGGGGACTAGCGGGGGCCGAGCAGTACTTC. The chain employs TRBV7-2 and TRBJ2-5, with 14 positions matching TRBD2. TRBJ2-7 matches the DNA end more closely, so the J call is doubtful. CDR3 length: 14 residues. CDR1 and CDR2 (germline): SGHTA, FQGNSA.

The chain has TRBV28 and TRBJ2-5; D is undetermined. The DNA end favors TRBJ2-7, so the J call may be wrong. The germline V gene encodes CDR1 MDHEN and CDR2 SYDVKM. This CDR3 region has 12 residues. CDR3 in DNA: TGTGCCAGCAGTTCGGCAATTGGCGAGCAGTACTTC. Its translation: CASSSAIGEQYF.

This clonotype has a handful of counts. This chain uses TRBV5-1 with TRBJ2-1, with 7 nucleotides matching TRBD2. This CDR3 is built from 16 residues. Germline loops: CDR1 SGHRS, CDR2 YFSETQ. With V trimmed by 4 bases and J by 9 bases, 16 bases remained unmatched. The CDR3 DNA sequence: TGCGCCAGCAGCCTTACCCGGACTAGAGAAGGCATTGAGCAGTTCTTC. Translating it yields CASSLTRTREGIEQFF.

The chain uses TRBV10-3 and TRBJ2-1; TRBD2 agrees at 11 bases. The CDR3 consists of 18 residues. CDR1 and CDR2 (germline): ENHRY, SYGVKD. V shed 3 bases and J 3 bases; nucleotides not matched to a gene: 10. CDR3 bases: TGTGCCATCAGTGAAATAGCGGGAGGGCCGGGGAGCTACAATGAGCAGTTCTTC. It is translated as CAISEIAGGPGSYNEQFF.